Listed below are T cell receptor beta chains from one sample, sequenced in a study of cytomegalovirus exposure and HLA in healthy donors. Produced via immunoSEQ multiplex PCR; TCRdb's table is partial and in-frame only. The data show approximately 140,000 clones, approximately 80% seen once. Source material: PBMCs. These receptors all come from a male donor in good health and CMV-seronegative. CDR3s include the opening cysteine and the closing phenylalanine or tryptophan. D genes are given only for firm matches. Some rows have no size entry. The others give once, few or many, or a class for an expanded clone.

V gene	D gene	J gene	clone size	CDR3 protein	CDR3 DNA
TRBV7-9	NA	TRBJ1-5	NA	CASSLVGRINQPQHF	TGTGCCAGCAGCTTAGTGGGCAGAATCAATCAGCCCCAGCATTTT
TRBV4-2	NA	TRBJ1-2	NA	CASSQGAGGNYGYTF	TGTGCCAGCAGCCAAGGGGCGGGCGGAAACTATGGCTACACCTTC
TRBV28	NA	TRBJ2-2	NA	CASSLQGYTGELFF	TGTGCCAGCAGTTTACAGGGGTACACCGGGGAGCTGTTTTTT
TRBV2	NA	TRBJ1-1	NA	CASRTQPVSPNTEAFF	TGTGCCAGCAGAACTCAGCCCGTTAGCCCGAACACTGAAGCTTTCTTT
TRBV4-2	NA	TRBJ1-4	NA	CASSQDRGSTNEKLFF	TGTGCCAGCAGCCAAGATCGGGGTAGCACTAATGAAAAACTGTTTTTT
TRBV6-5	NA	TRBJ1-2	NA	CASSWSGDANYGYTF	TGTGCCAGCAGTTGGTCGGGGGACGCTAACTATGGCTACACCTTC
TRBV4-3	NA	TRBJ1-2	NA	CASSQERGYGYTF	TGCGCCAGCAGCCAAGAGCGGGGCTATGGCTACACCTTC
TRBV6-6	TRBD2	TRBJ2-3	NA	CASSPKRAGGLDTQYF	TGTGCCAGCAGTCCAAAACGGGCGGGGGGGTTGGATACGCAGTATTTT
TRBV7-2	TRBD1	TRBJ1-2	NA	CASSFNQGGAETF	TGTGCCAGCAGCTTTAATCAGGGGGGTGCGGAAACCTTC
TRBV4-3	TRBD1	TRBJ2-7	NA	CASNQGRGYEQYF	TGCGCCAGCAACCAAGGCAGGGGGTACGAGCAGTACTTC
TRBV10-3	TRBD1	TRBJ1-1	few	CAISDGRTGAFF	TGTGCCATCAGTGATGGGAGGACAGGCGCTTTCTTT